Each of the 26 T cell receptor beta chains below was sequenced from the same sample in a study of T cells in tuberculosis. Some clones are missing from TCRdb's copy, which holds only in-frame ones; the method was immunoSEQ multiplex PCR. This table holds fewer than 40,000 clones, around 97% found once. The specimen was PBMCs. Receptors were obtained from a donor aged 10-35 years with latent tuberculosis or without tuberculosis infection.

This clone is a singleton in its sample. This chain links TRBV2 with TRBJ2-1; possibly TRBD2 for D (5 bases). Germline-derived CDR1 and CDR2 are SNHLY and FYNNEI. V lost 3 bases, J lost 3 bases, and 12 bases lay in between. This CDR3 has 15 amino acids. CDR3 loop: CASSDEGRDYNEQFF. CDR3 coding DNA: TGTGCCAGCAGTGATGAGGGTAGGGACTACAATGAGCAGTTCTTC.

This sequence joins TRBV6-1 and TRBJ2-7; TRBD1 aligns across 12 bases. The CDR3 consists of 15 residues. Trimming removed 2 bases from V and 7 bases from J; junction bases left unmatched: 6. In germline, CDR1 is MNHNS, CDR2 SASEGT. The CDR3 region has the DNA TGTGCCAGCAGTGAATTAGGGACAGGGGGCTTTGAGCAGTACTTC. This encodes CASSELGTGGFEQYF.

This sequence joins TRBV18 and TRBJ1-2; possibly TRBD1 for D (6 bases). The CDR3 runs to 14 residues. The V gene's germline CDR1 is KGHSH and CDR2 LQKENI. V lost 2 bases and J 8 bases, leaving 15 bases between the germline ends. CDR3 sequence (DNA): TGTGCCAGCTCACCAGATTTAACAGGGACGGGCTACACCTTC. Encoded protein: CASSPDLTGTGYTF.

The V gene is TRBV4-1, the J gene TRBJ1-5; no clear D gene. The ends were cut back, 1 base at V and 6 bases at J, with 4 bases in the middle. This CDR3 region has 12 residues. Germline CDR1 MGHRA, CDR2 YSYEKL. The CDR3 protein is CASSQGGQPQHF. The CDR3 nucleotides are TGCGCCAGCAGCCAAGGCGGTCAGCCCCAGCATTTT.

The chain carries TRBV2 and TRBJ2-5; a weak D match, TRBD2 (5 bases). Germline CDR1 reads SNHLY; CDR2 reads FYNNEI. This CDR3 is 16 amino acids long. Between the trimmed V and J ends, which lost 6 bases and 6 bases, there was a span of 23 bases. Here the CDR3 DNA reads TGTGCCAGCAGCGAACCCGCAGGACTTGCAGTGAAGACCCAGTACTTC. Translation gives CASSEPAGLAVKTQYF.

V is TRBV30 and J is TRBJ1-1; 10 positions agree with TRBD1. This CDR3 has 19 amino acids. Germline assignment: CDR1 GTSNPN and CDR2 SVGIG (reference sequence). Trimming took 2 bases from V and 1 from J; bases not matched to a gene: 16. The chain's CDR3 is CAWSSPTPGQGLGNTEAFF. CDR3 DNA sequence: TGTGCCTGGAGTTCCCCTACACCGGGACAGGGGTTGGGGAACACTGAAGCTTTCTTT. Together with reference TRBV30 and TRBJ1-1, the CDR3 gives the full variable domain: SQTIHQWPATLVQPVGSPLSLECTVEGTSNPNLYWYRQAAGRGLQLLFYSVGIGQISSEVPQNLSASRPQDRQFILSSKKLLLSDSGFYLCAWSSPTPGQGLGNTEAFFGQGTRLTVV.

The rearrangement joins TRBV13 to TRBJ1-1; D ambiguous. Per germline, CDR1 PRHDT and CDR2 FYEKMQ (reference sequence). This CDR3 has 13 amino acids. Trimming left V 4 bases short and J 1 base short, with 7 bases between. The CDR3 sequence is CASSSGENTEAFF. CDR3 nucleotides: TGTGCCAGCAGCTCCGGGGAGAACACTGAAGCTTTCTTT.

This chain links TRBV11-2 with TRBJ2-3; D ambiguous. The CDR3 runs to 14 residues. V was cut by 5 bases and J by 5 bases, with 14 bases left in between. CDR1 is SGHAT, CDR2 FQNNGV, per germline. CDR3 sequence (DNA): TGTGCCAGCAGCCGGTCCGGAGTAGGAGATACGCAGTATTTT. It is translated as CASSRSGVGDTQYF. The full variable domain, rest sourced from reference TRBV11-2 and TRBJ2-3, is EAGVAQSPRYKIIEKRQSVAFWCNPISGHATLYWYQQILGQGPKLLIQFQNNGVVDDSQLPKDRFSAERLKGVDSTLKIQPAKLEDSAVYLCASSRSGVGDTQYFGPGTRLTVL.

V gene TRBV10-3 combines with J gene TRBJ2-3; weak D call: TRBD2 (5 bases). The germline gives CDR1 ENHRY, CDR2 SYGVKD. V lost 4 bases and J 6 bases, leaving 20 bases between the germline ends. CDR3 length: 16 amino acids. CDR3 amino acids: CAISGSRGSNSDTQYF. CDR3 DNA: TGTGCCATCAGTGGGTCTCGCGGGTCCAACTCCGATACGCAGTATTTT.

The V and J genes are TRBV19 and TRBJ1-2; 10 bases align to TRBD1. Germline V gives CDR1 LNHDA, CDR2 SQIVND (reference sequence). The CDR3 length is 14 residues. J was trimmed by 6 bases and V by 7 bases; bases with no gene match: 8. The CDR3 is CASNRQGAVDGYTF. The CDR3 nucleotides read TGTGCCAGTAATAGACAGGGGGCCGTGGATGGCTACACCTTC.

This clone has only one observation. The CDR3 protein is CASHLTGGLNTEAFF. As DNA, the CDR3 is TGTGCCAGTCATTTAACAGGGGGTTTAAACACTGAAGCTTTCTTT. This chain links TRBV6-1 with TRBJ1-1, with 8 bases that match TRBD1. The CDR3 length is 15 residues. The V gene's germline CDR1 is MNHNS and CDR2 SASEGT. Trimming cost V 9 bases and J 2 bases; bases outside gene matches: 11.

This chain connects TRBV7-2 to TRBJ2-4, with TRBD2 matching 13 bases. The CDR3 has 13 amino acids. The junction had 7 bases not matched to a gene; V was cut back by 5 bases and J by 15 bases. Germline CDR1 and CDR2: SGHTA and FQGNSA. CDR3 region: CASSPTSGGVGYF. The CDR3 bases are TGTGCCAGCAGCCCTACTAGCGGGGGGGTTGGGTACTTC.

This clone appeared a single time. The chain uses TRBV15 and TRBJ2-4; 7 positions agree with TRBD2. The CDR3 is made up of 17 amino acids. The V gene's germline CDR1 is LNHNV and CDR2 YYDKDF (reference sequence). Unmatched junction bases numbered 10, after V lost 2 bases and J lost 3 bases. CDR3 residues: CATSRPTGGAFKNIQYF. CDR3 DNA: TGTGCCACCAGCAGACCAACGGGGGGAGCTTTCAAAAACATTCAGTACTTC.

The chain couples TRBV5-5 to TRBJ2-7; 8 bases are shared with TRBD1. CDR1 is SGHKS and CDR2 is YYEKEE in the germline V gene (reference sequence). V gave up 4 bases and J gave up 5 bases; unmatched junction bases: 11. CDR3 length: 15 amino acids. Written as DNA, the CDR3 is TGTGCCAGCAGCATGACAGGGGCCGGGGTCAACGAGCAGTACTTC. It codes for CASSMTGAGVNEQYF. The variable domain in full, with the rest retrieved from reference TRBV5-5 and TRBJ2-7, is DAGVTQSPTHLIKTRGQQVTLRCSPISGHKSVSWYQQVLGQGPQFIFQYYEKEERGRGNFPDRFSARQFPNYSSELNVNALLLGDSALYLCASSMTGAGVNEQYFGPGTRLTVT.

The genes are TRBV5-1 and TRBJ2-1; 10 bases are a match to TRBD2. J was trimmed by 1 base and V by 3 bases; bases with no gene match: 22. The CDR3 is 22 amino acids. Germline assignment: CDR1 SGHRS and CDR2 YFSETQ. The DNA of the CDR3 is TGCGCCAGCAGCTCGTACAGGGGGATCGGACTAGCGGTCGGCAGGTCCTACAATGAGCAGTTCTTC. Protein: CASSSYRGIGLAVGRSYNEQFF.

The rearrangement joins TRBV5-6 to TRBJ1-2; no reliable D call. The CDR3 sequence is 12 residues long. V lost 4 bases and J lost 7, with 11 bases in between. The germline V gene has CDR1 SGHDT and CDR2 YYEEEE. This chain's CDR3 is CASSGEGSGYTF. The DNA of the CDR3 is TGTGCCAGCAGCGGAGAGGGTTCTGGCTACACCTTC.

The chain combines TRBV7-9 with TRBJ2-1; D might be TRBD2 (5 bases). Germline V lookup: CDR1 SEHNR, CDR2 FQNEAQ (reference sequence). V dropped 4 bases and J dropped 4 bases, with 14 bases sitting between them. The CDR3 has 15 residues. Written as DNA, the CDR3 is TGTGCCAGCAGCTCTATAGCGCTTCGTTACAATGAGCAGTTCTTC. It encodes CASSSIALRYNEQFF.

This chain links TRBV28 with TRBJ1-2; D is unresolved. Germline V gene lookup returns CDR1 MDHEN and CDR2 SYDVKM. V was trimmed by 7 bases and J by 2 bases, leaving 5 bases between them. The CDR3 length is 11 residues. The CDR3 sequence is CASTVNYGYTF. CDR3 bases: TGTGCCAGCACAGTAAACTATGGCTACACCTTC.

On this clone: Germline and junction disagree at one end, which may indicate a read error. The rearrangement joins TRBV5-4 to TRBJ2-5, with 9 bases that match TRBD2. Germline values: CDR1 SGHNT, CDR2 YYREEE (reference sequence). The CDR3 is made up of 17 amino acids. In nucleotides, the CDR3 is TGTGCCAGTAGCTCCAAGGCTAGCGGGGTGGGTTATGAGACCCAGTACTTC. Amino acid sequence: CASSSKASGVGYETQYF.

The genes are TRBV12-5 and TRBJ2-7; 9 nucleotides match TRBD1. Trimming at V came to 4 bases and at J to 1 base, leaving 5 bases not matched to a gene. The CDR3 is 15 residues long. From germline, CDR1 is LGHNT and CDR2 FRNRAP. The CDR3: CASGSIGTGSYEQYF. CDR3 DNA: TGTGCTAGTGGTTCCATCGGGACAGGGTCCTACGAGCAGTACTTC.

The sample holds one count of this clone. The CDR3 here is CASSQVSGISGASSYNEQFF. The CDR3 nucleotides are TGCGCCAGCAGCCAAGTATCCGGTATAAGCGGGGCTAGCTCCTACAATGAGCAGTTCTTC. This chain links TRBV4-1 with TRBJ2-1, with TRBD2 matching over 7 bases. V was clipped by 1 base and J by 0 bases; unmatched bases: 15. CDR1 and CDR2 (germline): MGHRA, YSYEKL. The CDR3 is 20 amino acids.

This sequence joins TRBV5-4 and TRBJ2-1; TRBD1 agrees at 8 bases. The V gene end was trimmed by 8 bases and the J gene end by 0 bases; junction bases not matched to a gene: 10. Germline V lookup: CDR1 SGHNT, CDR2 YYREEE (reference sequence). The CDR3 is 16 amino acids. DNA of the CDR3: TGTGCCAGTAGCCCCCAGGGGGCTCGCTCCTACAATGAGCAGTTCTTC. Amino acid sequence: CASSPQGARSYNEQFF.

The CDR3 region is CASSEVAGHGYTF. As DNA, the CDR3 is TGTGCCAGCAGTGAAGTCGCAGGGCATGGCTACACCTTC. The chain employs TRBV6-1 and TRBJ1-2; perhaps TRBD1 as D (5 bases). Trimming took off 1 base at V and 6 bases at J, with 9 bases between the two ends. The CDR3 contains 13 residues. Germline V gives CDR1 MNHNS, CDR2 SASEGT.

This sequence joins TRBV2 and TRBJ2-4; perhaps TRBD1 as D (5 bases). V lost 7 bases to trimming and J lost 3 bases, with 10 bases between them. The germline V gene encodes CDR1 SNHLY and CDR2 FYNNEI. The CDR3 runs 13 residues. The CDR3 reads CASIDSNKNIQYF. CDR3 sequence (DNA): TGTGCCAGCATAGACAGCAACAAAAACATTCAGTACTTC.

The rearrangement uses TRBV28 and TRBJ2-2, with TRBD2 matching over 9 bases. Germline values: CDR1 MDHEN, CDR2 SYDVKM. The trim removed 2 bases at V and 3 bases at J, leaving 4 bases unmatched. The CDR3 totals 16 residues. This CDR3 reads CASSLGPSGDTGELFF. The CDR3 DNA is TGTGCCAGCAGTTTAGGTCCTAGCGGGGACACCGGGGAGCTGTTTTTT. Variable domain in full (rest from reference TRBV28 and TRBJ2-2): DVKVTQSSRYLVKRTGEKVFLECVQDMDHENMFWYRQDPGLGLRLIYFSYDVKMKEKGDIPEGYSVSREKKERFSLILESASTNQTSMYLCASSLGPSGDTGELFFGEGSRLTVL.

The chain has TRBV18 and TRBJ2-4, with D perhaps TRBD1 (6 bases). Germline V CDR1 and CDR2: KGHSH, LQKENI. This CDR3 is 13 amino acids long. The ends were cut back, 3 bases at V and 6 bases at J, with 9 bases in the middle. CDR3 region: CASSPTGINIQYF. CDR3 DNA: TGTGCCAGCTCACCGACAGGAATAAACATTCAGTACTTC.